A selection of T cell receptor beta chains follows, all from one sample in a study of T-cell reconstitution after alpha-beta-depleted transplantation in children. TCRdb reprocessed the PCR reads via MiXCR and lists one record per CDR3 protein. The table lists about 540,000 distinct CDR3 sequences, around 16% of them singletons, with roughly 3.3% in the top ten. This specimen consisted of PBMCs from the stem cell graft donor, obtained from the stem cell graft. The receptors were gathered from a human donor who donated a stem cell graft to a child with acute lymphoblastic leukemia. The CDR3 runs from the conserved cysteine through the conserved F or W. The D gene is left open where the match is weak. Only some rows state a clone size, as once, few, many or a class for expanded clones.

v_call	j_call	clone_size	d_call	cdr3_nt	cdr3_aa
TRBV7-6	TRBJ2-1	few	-	TGTGCCAGCAGCTTAGCGTTAACCAATGAGCAGTTCTTC	CASSLALTNEQFF
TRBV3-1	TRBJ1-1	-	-	TGTGCCAGCAGCCAAGATTATCTCAGGGGTGGGGCAGGCACTGAAGCTTTCTTT	CASSQDYLRGGAGTEAFF
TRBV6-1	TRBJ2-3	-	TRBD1	TGTGCCAGCAGCCCAATCGGGACAGGGAAGGTCACAGATACGCAGTATTTT	CASSPIGTGKVTDTQYF
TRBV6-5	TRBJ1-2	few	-	TGTGCCAGCAGCTACGGTTGGGGGAGGGAGACCTATGGCTACACCTTC	CASSYGWGRETYGYTF
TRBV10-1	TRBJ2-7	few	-	TGCGCCAGTATGCGGGGGCCGCTAAGAAACGAGCAGTACTTC	CASMRGPLRNEQYF
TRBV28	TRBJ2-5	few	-	TGTGCCAGCAGTACCCGGGGCCAAGAGACCCAGTACTTC	CASSTRGQETQYF
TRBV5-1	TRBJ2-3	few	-	TGCGCCAGCAGCTTGAGACAGCTCACAGATACGCAGTATTTT	CASSLRQLTDTQYF
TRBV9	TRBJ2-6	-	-	TGTGCCAGCAGCGTTTCCGGCTCTGGGGCCAACGTCCTGACTTTC	CASSVSGSGANVLTF
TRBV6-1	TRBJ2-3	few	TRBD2	TGTGCCAGCAGTGCGGGAGGAACGGCAGATACGCAGTATTTT	CASSAGGTADTQYF
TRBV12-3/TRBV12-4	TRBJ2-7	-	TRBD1	TGTGCCAGCAGTTGGGACAGGGAGTACGAGCAGTACTTC	CASSWDREYEQYF
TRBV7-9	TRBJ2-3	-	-	TGTGCCAGCAGCACCCAAGGGGGCACAGATACGCAGTATTTT	CASSTQGGTDTQYF
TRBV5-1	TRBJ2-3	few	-	TGCGCCAGCAGCAGAGGCGGGGTAGGGGATACGCAGTATTTT	CASSRGGVGDTQYF
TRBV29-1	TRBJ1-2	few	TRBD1	TGCAGCGTTCTACGAGGGGGCGTTGGCTATGGCTACACCTTC	CSVLRGGVGYGYTF
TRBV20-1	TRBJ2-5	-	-	TGCAGTGCCCAAGAGCGAGAGACCCAGTACTTC	CSAQERETQYF
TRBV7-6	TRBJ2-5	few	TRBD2	TGTGCCAGCAGTCAGGGGGCTAGCGGGAGTCAAACCCAGTACTTC	CASSQGASGSQTQYF
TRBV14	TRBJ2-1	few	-	TGTGCCAGCAGCCAAGAGGGGACTTACAATGAGCAGTTCTTC	CASSQEGTYNEQFF
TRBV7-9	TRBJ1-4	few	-	TGTGCCAGCAGTTACGGACAGACTAATGAAAAACTGTTTTTT	CASSYGQTNEKLFF
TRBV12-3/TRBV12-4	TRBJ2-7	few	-	TGTGCCAGCTCCTCGGACATCCTTGCCTACGAGCAGTACTTC	CASSSDILAYEQYF
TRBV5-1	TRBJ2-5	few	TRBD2	TGCGCCAGCAGCTTTGGACTAGCGGGAGAGGGGGAGACCCAGTACTTC	CASSFGLAGEGETQYF
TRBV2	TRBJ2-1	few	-	TGTGCCAGCAGTCTACGGGACTTGGATCGCAGCTCCTACAATGAGCAGTTCTTC	CASSLRDLDRSSYNEQFF
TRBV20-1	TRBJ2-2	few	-	TGCAGTGCCTGGAGGACACGCACTAACACCGGGGAGCTGTTTTTT	CSAWRTRTNTGELFF
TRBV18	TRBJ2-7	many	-	TGTGCCAGCTCGGACGGCTACGAGCAGTACTTC	CASSDGYEQYF
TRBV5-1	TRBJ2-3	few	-	TGCGCCAGCACCTTGATCGGGGCTCCCGCAGATACGCAGTATTTT	CASTLIGAPADTQYF
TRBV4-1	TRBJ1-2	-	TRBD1	TGCGCCAGCAGCTACCCGGGACAGGCGAAAAATGGCTACACCTTC	CASSYPGQAKNGYTF
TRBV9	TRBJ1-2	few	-	TGTGCCAGCAGCGTAAACGGGGCTGGCGATAACTATGGCTACACCTTC	CASSVNGAGDNYGYTF
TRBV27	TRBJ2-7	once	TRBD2	TGTGCCAGGACTCCGGGACTAGGAGCGTCCGAGCAGTACTTC	CARTPGLGASEQYF
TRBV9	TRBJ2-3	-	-	TGTGCCAGCAGCGTAGCTACCGACAGCACAGATACGCAGTATTTT	CASSVATDSTDTQYF
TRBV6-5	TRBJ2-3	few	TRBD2	TGTGCCAGCAGTTACCGGACTAGCGGGAAGGATACGCAGTATTTT	CASSYRTSGKDTQYF
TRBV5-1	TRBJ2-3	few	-	TGCGCCAGCAGCTTGGACGGCCGGGATACGCAGTATTTT	CASSLDGRDTQYF
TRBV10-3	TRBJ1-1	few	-	TGTGCCACCGCCCTCGAAGGGGGACCTGAAGCTTTCTTT	CATALEGGPEAFF
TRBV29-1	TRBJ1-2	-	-	TGCAGCGTTGATGGGGTAGACTATGGCTACACCTTC	CSVDGVDYGYTF
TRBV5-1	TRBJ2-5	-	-	TGCGCCAGCAGCTTGGCAGGGGTTAGCCGCCCCCGGGTAATCTATACCCAGTACTTC	CASSLAGVSRPRVIYTQYF
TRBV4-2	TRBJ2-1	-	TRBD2	TGTGCCAGCAACCGGCGCGGACTAGCGGGAGGTTTCGGATACAATGAGCAGTTCTTC	CASNRRGLAGGFGYNEQFF
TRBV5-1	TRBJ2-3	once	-	TGCGCCAGCAGTCCCGGAGACGGGATGGGCACAGATACGCAGTATTTT	CASSPGDGMGTDTQYF
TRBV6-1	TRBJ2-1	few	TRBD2	TGTGCCAGCGTGGGGGACTACTTTTACAATGAGCAGTTCTTC	CASVGDYFYNEQFF
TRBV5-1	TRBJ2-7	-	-	TGCGCCAGCAGCTTGGTTCGAGAAAAGGGACTCGAGCAGTACTTC	CASSLVREKGLEQYF
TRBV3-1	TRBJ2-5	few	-	TGTGCCAGCCTAACCGGATACCGAATAGAGACCCAGTACTTC	CASLTGYRIETQYF
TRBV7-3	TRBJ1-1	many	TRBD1	TGTGCCAGCTCATCCGGGACAGTGAACACTGAAGCTTTCTTT	CASSSGTVNTEAFF
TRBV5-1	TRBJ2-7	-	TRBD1	TGCGCCAGCAAGAGGACAGGGGGCTCAAACGAGCAGTACTTC	CASKRTGGSNEQYF
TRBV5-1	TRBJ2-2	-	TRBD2	TGCGCCAGCAGCTTGGCGAGACTAGCGGTACCCACCGGGGAGCTGTTTTTT	CASSLARLAVPTGELFF
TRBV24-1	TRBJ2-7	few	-	TGTGCCACCAGTGATTCGAGGTTCGGCTACGAGCAGTACTTC	CATSDSRFGYEQYF
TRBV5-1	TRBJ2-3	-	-	TGCGCCAGCAGCCCTAGGGGGAGTGGCTCAGATACGCAGTATTTT	CASSPRGSGSDTQYF
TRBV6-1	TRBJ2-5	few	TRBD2	TGTGCCAGCAGTAGCGGGAGCCTCCAAGAGACCCAGTACTTC	CASSSGSLQETQYF
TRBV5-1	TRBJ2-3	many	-	TGCGCCAGCGGCACGGACAGACGCACAGATACGCAGTATTTT	CASGTDRRTDTQYF
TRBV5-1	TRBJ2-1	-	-	TGCGCCAGCAGCTTGGTGGGAGAAGTCTACAATGAGCAGTTCTTC	CASSLVGEVYNEQFF
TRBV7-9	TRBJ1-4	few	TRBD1	TGTGCCAGCAGCCCCGGGACAGGGGGTAAAATGAAACTGTTTTTT	CASSPGTGGKMKLFF
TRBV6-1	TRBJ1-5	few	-	TGTGCCAGCACCATAACAGGCCCCTCTAGCAATCAGCCCCAGCATTTT	CASTITGPSSNQPQHF
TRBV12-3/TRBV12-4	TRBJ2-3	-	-	TGTGCCAGCAGTTTAAGGAGAACCGCGGTAGATACGCAGTATTTT	CASSLRRTAVDTQYF
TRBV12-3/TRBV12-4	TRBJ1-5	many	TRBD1	TGTGCCAGCAGTCCCTCAAACAGGGGCGAAGGGCCCCAGCATTTT	CASSPSNRGEGPQHF
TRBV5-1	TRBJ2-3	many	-	TGCGCCAGCAGCGCTTCAGGGAGCAGAACTAGCACAGATACGCAGTATTTT	CASSASGSRTSTDTQYF
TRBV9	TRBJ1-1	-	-	TGTGCCAGCAGCGTAAAGGACACTGAAGCTTTCTTT	CASSVKDTEAFF
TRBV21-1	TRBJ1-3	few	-	TGTGCCAGCAGCAGTCCGGGGGGCGGTGGAAACACCATATATTTT	CASSSPGGGGNTIYF
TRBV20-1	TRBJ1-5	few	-	TGCAGTGCGGGAAATCAGCCCCAGCATTTT	CSAGNQPQHF
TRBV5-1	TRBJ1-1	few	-	TGCGCCAGCAGCTGGACAACAGGGTTTGCTGAAGCTTTCTTT	CASSWTTGFAEAFF
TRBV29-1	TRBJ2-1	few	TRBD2	TGCAGCGTTGAGAACGGGAGGGTGGATGAGCAGTTCTTC	CSVENGRVDEQFF
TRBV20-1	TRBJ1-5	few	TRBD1	TGCAGTGCTCAGATCCCGGGACAGTACAATCAGCCCCAGCATTTT	CSAQIPGQYNQPQHF
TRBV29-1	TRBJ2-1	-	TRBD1	TGCAGCGTGGGACCGGGACAGTCCTACAATGAGCAGTTCTTC	CSVGPGQSYNEQFF